This T cell receptor (beta chain) stems from a study of T cells in Graves' hyperthyroidism and ophthalmopathy. CDR1 and CDR2 from the germline V gene are DFQATT and SNEGSKA (reference sequence). The CDR3 consists of 14 residues. V gave up 0 bases and J gave up 0 bases, with 9 bases separating them. Reasons for excluding patients were uncontrolled infection, other autoimmune disease, pregnancy or lactation. This clonotype was found a few times. No antigen is known for it. General study points: Ophthalmopathy got predicted by the model a median approximately 6 months before its onset. In the analysis, a 13 V-J model separated ophthalmopathy from stable hyperthyroidism.

The source material, RNA transcripts, was used to amplify TCR beta CDR3 regions. HTBI primers were employed in a first-round RT-PCR of the TCR CDR3. TCRdb ran MiXCR on the multiplex PCR reads and lists one entry per CDR3 protein. The table has over 650,000 distinct CDR3 sequences, 40% to 55% seen once; the top ten hold approximately 7.2%. The sequence derives from an adult man with Graves' disease, either hyperthyroidism or ophthalmopathy (not recorded which). The chain is built from TRBV20-1 and TRBJ2-7; D remains ambiguous. The source material was peripheral blood or thyroid tissue (not recorded which). The CDR3 DNA reads as TGCAGTGCTAGAGACAGGCGAAGCTCCTACGAGCAGTACTTC. Translation: CSARDRRSSYEQYF.